This T cell receptor beta chain was documented in a study of early T cells in non-severe SARS-CoV-2 infection. Overall study context: Sequenced bulk RNA came from whole blood that was unsorted, and chains were unpaired.

General study findings and limits: Lookups in VDJdb leaned toward anti-spike CD8 responses and missed private and CD4 specificities.

Germline values: CDR1 SNHLY, CDR2 FYNNEI. CDR3 size: 17 residues. Trimming left V 5 bases short and J 0 bases short, with 17 bases between. This clonotype was counted ten times or more. Its specificity is not known. Individual cDNA molecules each received unique molecular identifiers attached to them. TCRdb reprocessed the 5' RACE reads via MiXCR and lists one record per CDR3 protein. The sample consists of about 58,000 distinct CDR3 sequences, roughly an eighth of them appearing once. This chain connects TRBV2 to TRBJ1-5, with D perhaps TRBD1 (6 bases). The receptor was derived from an adult who was a healthcare worker with PCR-confirmed SARS-CoV-2 infection or an uninfected control (not recorded which). Specimen: whole blood. Written as DNA, the CDR3 is TGTGCCAGCAGTTCATCCAGGGGCACTTATAGCAATCAGCCCCAGCATTTT. Protein sequence: CASSSSRGTYSNQPQHF.